This TCR beta chain was obtained from a study of T cells in Graves' hyperthyroidism and ophthalmopathy. General study findings and limits: Ophthalmopathy cases were set apart from stable hyperthyroidism by a 13 V-J model.

From RNA transcripts, TCR beta CDR3 regions were amplified. The HTBI set primed first-round TCR CDR3 RT-PCR. MiXCR, applied by TCRdb to the multiplex PCR reads, yields one record per CDR3 protein. The table includes under 350,000 distinct CDR3 sequences, about 18% detected once. This clonotype was seen at least ten times. Its antigen is undetermined. Those patients with uncontrolled infection, other autoimmune disease, pregnancy or lactation were excluded. The authors took PBMCs from roughly 10 ml fresh peripheral blood. Germline values: CDR1 MDHEN, CDR2 SYDVKM. With V trimmed by 7 bases and J by 4 bases, 6 bases remained unmatched. The CDR3 has 13 residues.

Sequencing was done on a sample of blood. The chain employs TRBV28 and TRBJ1-2; 7 nucleotides line up with TRBD1. This TCR was recovered from a woman aged 60-75 years with Graves' ophthalmopathy. CDR3 sequence: CASNPTGSYGYTF. As DNA, the CDR3 is TGTGCCAGCAACCCGACAGGGAGCTATGGCTACACCTTC.